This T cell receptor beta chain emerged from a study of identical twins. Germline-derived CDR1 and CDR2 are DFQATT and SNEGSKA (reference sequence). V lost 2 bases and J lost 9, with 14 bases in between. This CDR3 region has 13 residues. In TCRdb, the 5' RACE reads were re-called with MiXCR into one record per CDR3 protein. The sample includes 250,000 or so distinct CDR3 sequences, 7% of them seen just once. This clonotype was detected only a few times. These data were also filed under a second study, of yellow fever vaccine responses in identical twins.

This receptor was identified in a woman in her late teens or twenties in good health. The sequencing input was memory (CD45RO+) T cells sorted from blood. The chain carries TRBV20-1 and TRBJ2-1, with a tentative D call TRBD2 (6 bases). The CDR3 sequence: CSARTGSGGEQFF. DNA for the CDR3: TGCAGTGCTAGAACCGGGTCCGGGGGTGAGCAGTTCTTC.